These T cell receptor beta chains were read from a single sample in a study. TCRdb used MiXCR to reprocess the 5' RACE reads, holding one entry per CDR3 protein. Of tens of thousands of distinct CDR3 sequences in the sample, 25% to 35% were seen once. The sequencing sample was made of naive CD4+ T cells sorted from blood. The receptors come from a female donor with breast cancer. Both conserved end residues are part of each CDR3.

J gene: TRBJ2-2
V gene: TRBV10-3
CDR3 protein: CAITRQGVTGELFF

J gene: TRBJ2-5
V gene: TRBV7-2
CDR3 protein: CASSLERAGGYVETQYF

J gene: TRBJ2-3
V gene: TRBV20-1
CDR3 protein: CSASLAGGINDTQYF

J gene: TRBJ1-1
V gene: TRBV12-3/TRBV12-4
CDR3 protein: CASSFPWGTEAFF

J gene: TRBJ2-3
V gene: TRBV9
CDR3 protein: CASSGASTDTQYF

J gene: TRBJ2-1
V gene: TRBV7-2
CDR3 protein: CASSITGTSNEQFF

J gene: TRBJ1-1
V gene: TRBV5-1
CDR3 protein: CASSLQGGDTEAFF

J gene: TRBJ2-1
V gene: TRBV25-1
CDR3 protein: CASQGLAGYRYNEQFF

J gene: TRBJ1-5
V gene: TRBV7-2
CDR3 protein: CASSLGSGWNQPQHF

J gene: TRBJ2-7
V gene: TRBV27
CDR3 protein: CASRGLSYEQYF

J gene: TRBJ1-1
V gene: TRBV7-2
CDR3 protein: CASSYPTDRNTEAFF

J gene: TRBJ2-3
V gene: TRBV5-4
CDR3 protein: CASSFTTDTQYF

J gene: TRBJ1-5
V gene: TRBV6-1
CDR3 protein: CASSDVADKPQHF

J gene: TRBJ2-3
V gene: TRBV29-1
CDR3 protein: CSVGQGVTDTQYF

J gene: TRBJ2-1
V gene: TRBV4-1
CDR3 protein: CASSPGQGARNEQFF

J gene: TRBJ2-1
V gene: TRBV9
CDR3 protein: CAGSGINDNEQFF

J gene: TRBJ1-1
V gene: TRBV7-2
CDR3 protein: CASSLADRAGEAFF

J gene: TRBJ2-2
V gene: TRBV5-1
CDR3 protein: CASSDATAPTGELFF

J gene: TRBJ1-1
V gene: TRBV4-2
CDR3 protein: CASSQDLKGTEAFF

J gene: TRBJ2-3
V gene: TRBV7-2
CDR3 protein: CASSLQGGTDTQYF

J gene: TRBJ1-2
V gene: TRBV6-6
CDR3 protein: CASSYGWGAGGGYTF

J gene: TRBJ1-6
V gene: TRBV7-3
CDR3 protein: CASSSIPRNSPLHF

J gene: TRBJ1-1
V gene: TRBV7-8
CDR3 protein: CASSLTPNLNTEAFF

J gene: TRBJ2-1
V gene: TRBV5-1
CDR3 protein: CASGETSGNYNEQFF

J gene: TRBJ2-7
V gene: TRBV12-3/TRBV12-4
CDR3 protein: CASSLVLNEQYF

J gene: TRBJ2-3
V gene: TRBV7-2
CDR3 protein: CASSPQLGGDTQYF

J gene: TRBJ2-7
V gene: TRBV18
CDR3 protein: CASSPGQGIGYEQYF

J gene: TRBJ2-1
V gene: TRBV15
CDR3 protein: CATSREAGGNYEQFF

J gene: TRBJ2-3
V gene: TRBV5-1
CDR3 protein: CASSKQGAGTDTQYF

J gene: TRBJ2-2
V gene: TRBV5-1
CDR3 protein: CASSLYGQANTGELFF

J gene: TRBJ2-1
V gene: TRBV12-3/TRBV12-4
CDR3 protein: CASSQIRTGSIDEQFF

J gene: TRBJ1-4
V gene: TRBV5-1
CDR3 protein: CASSSDGNPLLFF

J gene: TRBJ1-6
V gene: TRBV6-1
CDR3 protein: CASSAEGMAPLHF

J gene: TRBJ1-1
V gene: TRBV6-1
CDR3 protein: CASSGDSLNTEAFF

J gene: TRBJ1-1
V gene: TRBV28
CDR3 protein: CASSQDHTEAFF

J gene: TRBJ1-1
V gene: TRBV6-1
CDR3 protein: CASSQDRGAEAFF

J gene: TRBJ1-5
V gene: TRBV6-2/TRBV6-3
CDR3 protein: CASSYTNGQSRIQPQHF

J gene: TRBJ2-7
V gene: TRBV30
CDR3 protein: CAWSVRWGDRYEQYF

J gene: TRBJ1-2
V gene: TRBV5-4
CDR3 protein: CASSRPPGNYGYTF

J gene: TRBJ2-3
V gene: TRBV5-1
CDR3 protein: CASRRQGKTDTQYF